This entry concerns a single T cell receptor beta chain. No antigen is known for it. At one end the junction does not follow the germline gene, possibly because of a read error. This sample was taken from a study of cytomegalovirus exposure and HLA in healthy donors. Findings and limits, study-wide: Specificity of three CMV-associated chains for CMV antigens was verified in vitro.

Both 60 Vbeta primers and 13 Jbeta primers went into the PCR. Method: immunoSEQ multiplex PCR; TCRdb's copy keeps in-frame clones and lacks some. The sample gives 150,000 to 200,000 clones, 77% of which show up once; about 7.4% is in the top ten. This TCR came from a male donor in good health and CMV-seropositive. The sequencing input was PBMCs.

The CDR3 DNA reads as TGTGCCAGTAGTAGCTACCTACAGGGGTACGATTTC. Translation: CASSSYLQGYDF. V gene TRBV19 combines with J gene TRBJ1-5, with TRBD1 matching over 7 bases. Germline lookup yields CDR1 LNHDA and CDR2 SQIVND (reference sequence). There are 12 residues in the CDR3.